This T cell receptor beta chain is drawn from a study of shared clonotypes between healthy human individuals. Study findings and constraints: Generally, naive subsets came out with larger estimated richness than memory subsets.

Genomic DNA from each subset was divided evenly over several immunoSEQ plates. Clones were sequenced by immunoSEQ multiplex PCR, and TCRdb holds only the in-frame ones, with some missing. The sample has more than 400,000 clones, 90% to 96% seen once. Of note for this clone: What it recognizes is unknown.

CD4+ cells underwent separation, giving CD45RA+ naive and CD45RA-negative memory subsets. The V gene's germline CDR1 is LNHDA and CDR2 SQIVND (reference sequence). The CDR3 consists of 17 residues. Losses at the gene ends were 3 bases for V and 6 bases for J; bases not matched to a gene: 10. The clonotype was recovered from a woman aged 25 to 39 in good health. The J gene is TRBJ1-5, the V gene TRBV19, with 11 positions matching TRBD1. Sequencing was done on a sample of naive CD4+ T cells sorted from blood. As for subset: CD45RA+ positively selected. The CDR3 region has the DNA TGTGCCAGTAGTATCCCCCGGAGGACAGGGGGCGGTCAGCCCCAGCATTTT. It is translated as CASSIPRRTGGGQPQHF.